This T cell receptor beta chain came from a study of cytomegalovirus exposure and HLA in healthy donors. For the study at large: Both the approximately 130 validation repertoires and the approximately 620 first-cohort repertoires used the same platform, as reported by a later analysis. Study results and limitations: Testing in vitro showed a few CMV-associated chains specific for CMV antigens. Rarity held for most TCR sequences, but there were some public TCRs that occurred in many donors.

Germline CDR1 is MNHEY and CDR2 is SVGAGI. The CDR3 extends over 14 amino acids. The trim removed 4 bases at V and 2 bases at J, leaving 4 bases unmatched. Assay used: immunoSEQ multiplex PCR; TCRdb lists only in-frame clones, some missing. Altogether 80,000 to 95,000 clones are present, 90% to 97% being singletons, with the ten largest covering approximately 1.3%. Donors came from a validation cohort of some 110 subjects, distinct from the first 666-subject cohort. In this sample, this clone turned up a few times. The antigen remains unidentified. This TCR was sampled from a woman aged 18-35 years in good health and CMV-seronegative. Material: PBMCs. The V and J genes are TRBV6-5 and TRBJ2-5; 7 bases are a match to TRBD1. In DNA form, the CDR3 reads TGTGCCAGCAGTTCGACAGGGCTACAAGAGACCCAGTACTTC. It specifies CASSSTGLQETQYF.